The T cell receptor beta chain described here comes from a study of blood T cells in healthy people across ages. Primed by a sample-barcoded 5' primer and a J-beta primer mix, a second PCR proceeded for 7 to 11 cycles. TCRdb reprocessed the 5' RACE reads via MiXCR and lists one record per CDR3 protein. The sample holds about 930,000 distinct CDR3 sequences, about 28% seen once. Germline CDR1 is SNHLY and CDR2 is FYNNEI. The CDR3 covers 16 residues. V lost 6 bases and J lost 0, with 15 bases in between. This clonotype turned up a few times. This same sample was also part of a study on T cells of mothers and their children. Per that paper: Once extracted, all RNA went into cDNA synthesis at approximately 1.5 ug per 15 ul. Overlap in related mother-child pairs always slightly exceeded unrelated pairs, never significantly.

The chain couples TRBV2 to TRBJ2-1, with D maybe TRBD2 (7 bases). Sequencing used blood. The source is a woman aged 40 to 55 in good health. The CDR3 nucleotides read TGTGCCAGCAGCGGGGGGACACTGAGCTCCTACAATGAGCAGTTCTTC. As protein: CASSGGTLSSYNEQFF.